Listed here are 23 T cell receptor beta chains from one sample, sequenced in a study of T-cell memory formation after mild COVID-19. TCRdb called the 5' RACE reads again in MiXCR, with one record for every CDR3 protein. Of about 360,000 distinct CDR3 sequences in the sample, 13% were seen once. Sequences were obtained from PBMCs or a T cell subset sorted from them (not recorded which). The receptors were sampled from a man between 18 and 29 years old who had mild COVID-19 (a few samples of this study predate the infection). Cell type and time point are not known.

The chain combines TRBV5-1 with TRBJ1-3; D might be TRBD1 (6 bases). The CDR3 contains 13 residues. The germline V gene has CDR1 SGHRS and CDR2 YFSETQ. V gave up 4 bases and J gave up 8 bases, with 13 bases separating them. The DNA of the CDR3 is TGCGCCAGCAGCGAACAGGGTAGAGACACCATATATTTT. This translates into CASSEQGRDTIYF.

This clonotype has a count of ten or more. The V gene is TRBV7-2, the J gene TRBJ2-1; 12 nucleotides align to TRBD1. CDR3 size: 17 residues. Germline loops: CDR1 SGHTA, CDR2 FQGNSA. The trim removed 0 bases at V and 6 bases at J, leaving 6 bases unmatched. The CDR3 bases are TGTGCCAGCAGCTTAGCTGGGACAGGGGGCTATAGCAATGAGCAGTTCTTC. Its translation is CASSLAGTGGYSNEQFF.

This clonotype was observed a few times. This chain uses TRBV4-2 with TRBJ1-5; perhaps TRBD1 as D (5 bases). Germline CDR1 reads LGHNA; CDR2 reads YNFKEQ. V dropped 4 bases and J dropped 8 bases, with 21 bases sitting between them. CDR3 length equals 16 residues. DNA of the CDR3: TGTGCCAGCAGCCTTACTGGAGGGGAGGTGGGAAAGCCCCAGCATTTT. The encoded protein is CASSLTGGEVGKPQHF.

The V call is TRBV5-1, the J call TRBJ1-2, with 8 bases lining up with TRBD1. CDR1 is SGHRS and CDR2 is YFSETQ in the germline V gene. CDR3 length: 13 amino acids. After removal of 3 bases from V and 14 bases from J, the junction contained 12 bases not matched to a gene. CDR3 bases: TGCGCCAGCAGCTACGGGACAGGCCGAACGATAACCTTC. Protein product: CASSYGTGRTITF.

This clonotype showed up just a few times. The chain has TRBV7-2 and TRBJ2-3; no clear D. The CDR3 spans 15 residues. Per the germline V gene, CDR1 is SGHTA and CDR2 is FQGNSA. V dropped 1 base and J dropped 2 bases, with 10 bases sitting between them. CDR3 sequence (DNA): TGTGCCAGCAGCTTAGTTCTTAGGAACACAGATACGCAGTATTTT. Translated, it gives CASSLVLRNTDTQYF.

This clonotype turned up a few times. This chain joins TRBV5-1 and TRBJ2-1, with 7 bases aligning to TRBD2. Germline CDR1 reads SGHRS; CDR2 reads YFSETQ. This CDR3 is 15 amino acids long. After removal of 0 bases from V and 1 base from J, the junction contained 1 base not matched to a gene. The CDR3 protein is CASSLEAGSYNEQFF. In DNA form, the CDR3 reads TGCGCCAGCAGCTTGGAAGCGGGGTCCTACAATGAGCAGTTCTTC. The whole variable domain, filled in from reference TRBV5-1 and TRBJ2-1, reads KAGVTQTPRYLIKTRGQQVTLSCSPISGHRSVSWYQQTPGQGLQFLFEYFSETQRNKGNFPGRFSGRQFSNSRSEMNVSTLELGDSALYLCASSLEAGSYNEQFFGPGTRLTVL.

The CDR3 DNA sequence: TGTGCCAGCAGCTTAATCCGGGGGAGCACAGATACGCAGTATTTT. Protein sequence: CASSLIRGSTDTQYF. The genes are TRBV7-2 and TRBJ2-3; D might be TRBD2 (6 bases). Trimming removed 2 bases at V and 0 bases at J, with 9 bases between. The germline V gene encodes CDR1 SGHTA and CDR2 FQGNSA. The CDR3 extends over 15 amino acids.

This clonotype was picked up a small number of times. The J gene is TRBJ2-6, the V gene TRBV6-5; weak D call: TRBD1 (5 bases). The CDR3 totals 17 residues. Germline V CDR1 and CDR2: MNHEY, SVGAGI. V dropped 0 bases and J dropped 1 base, with 10 bases sitting between them. CDR3 protein: CASSYSVGVSGANVLTF. As DNA, the CDR3 is TGTGCCAGCAGTTACTCGGTAGGGGTTTCTGGGGCCAACGTCCTGACTTTC.

This clonotype was seen only a few times. The rearrangement links TRBV3-1 to TRBJ1-6; 10 nucleotides line up with TRBD1. Trimming took 4 bases from V and 7 from J; bases not matched to a gene: 16. Germline CDR1 reads LGHDT; CDR2 reads YNNKEL (reference sequence). CDR3 length: 19 residues. This CDR3 is CASSPRYPDDRGRNSPLHF. In DNA, the CDR3 is TGTGCCAGCAGCCCAAGGTACCCCGACGACAGGGGGCGGAATTCACCCCTCCACTTT. The full variable domain, rest sourced from reference TRBV3-1 and TRBJ1-6, is DTAVSQTPKYLVTQMGNDKSIKCEQNLGHDTMYWYKQDSKKFLKIMFSYNNKELIINETVPNRFSPKSPDKAHLNLHINSLELGDSAVYFCASSPRYPDDRGRNSPLHFGNGTRLTVT.

The CDR3, as DNA: TGCGCCAGCAGCCAAGGCTCGACTGGGAACACTGAAGCTTTCTTT. Translating it yields CASSQGSTGNTEAFF. The V and J genes are TRBV4-3 and TRBJ1-1, with unresolved D. CDR1 is LGHNA, CDR2 YSLEER, per germline. Trimming left V 1 base short and J 1 base short, with 10 bases between. The CDR3 is 15 amino acids.

Ten or more counts support this clonotype. The chain is built from TRBV4-3 and TRBJ2-3; TRBD2 agrees at 8 bases. Germline CDR1 is LGHNA and CDR2 is YSLEER. The CDR3 is 17 amino acids. The junction had 6 bases not matched to a gene; V was cut back by 1 base and J by 0 bases. CDR3 DNA: TGCGCCAGCAGCCAAGGGGCTAGCGGGTTTAGCACAGATACGCAGTATTTT. Protein: CASSQGASGFSTDTQYF.

This clonotype was observed a handful of times. In nucleotides, the CDR3 is TGCGCCAGCAGTGGTCAGGGGGGCGCTTACAATGAGCAGTTCTTC. Its translation: CASSGQGGAYNEQFF. The rearrangement links TRBV5-1 to TRBJ2-1, with D perhaps matching TRBD1 (7 bases). This CDR3 contains 15 residues. In germline, CDR1 is SGHRS, CDR2 YFSETQ. V lost 5 bases, J lost 4 bases, and 16 bases lay in between.

Judged by abundance, this clonotype is medium-sized. The chain employs TRBV12-3 or TRBV12-4 and TRBJ1-6; no clear D gene. The CDR3 covers 12 residues. Trimming cost V 5 bases and J 11 bases, with 10 bases left between them. CDR3 DNA sequence: TGTGCCAGCAGTAACCCACCCGCACCCCTCCACTTT. Translated: CASSNPPAPLHF.

J is TRBJ2-5 and V is TRBV7-3, with D perhaps matching TRBD2 (6 bases). The germline CDR1 and CDR2 sequences are SGHTA and FQGTGA. CDR3 length: 13 residues. Between the trimmed V and J ends, which lost 5 bases and 5 bases, there was a span of 12 bases. The CDR3 DNA sequence: TGTGCCAGCAGCCGGGGGAGCATGGAGACCCAGTACTTC. Translating it yields CASSRGSMETQYF.

Only a few counts were recorded for this clonotype. CDR3 protein: CASSFGTSGGYNEQFF. The CDR3 DNA follows: TGTGCCAGCAGCTTTGGAACTAGCGGGGGATACAATGAGCAGTTCTTC. This rearrangement joins TRBV7-3 to TRBJ2-1; 11 bases align to TRBD2. The CDR3 runs to 16 residues. Trimming removed 3 bases from V and 4 bases from J; junction bases left unmatched: 5. Germline lookup yields CDR1 SGHTA and CDR2 FQGTGA.

This chain links TRBV18 with TRBJ2-7, with 7 bases aligning to TRBD2. V lost 0 bases to trimming and J lost 6 bases; unmatched junction nucleotides: 8. Germline CDR1 reads KGHSH; CDR2 reads LQKENI. The CDR3 consists of 15 residues. CDR3 bases: TGTGCCAGCTCACCACCTTCGGCGGGGGATTCCGAGCAGTACTTC. It encodes CASSPPSAGDSEQYF.

This clonotype was observed at least ten times. The rearrangement joins TRBV29-1 to TRBJ2-7; maybe TRBD2 (6 bases). Between the trimmed V and J ends, which lost 1 base and 5 bases, there was a span of 15 bases. The CDR3 contains 14 residues. Germline V gene data show CDR1 as SQVTM and CDR2 as ANQGSEA. The CDR3 loop is CSVEGGDSPHEQYF. CDR3 DNA: TGCAGCGTTGAAGGGGGGGACTCTCCCCACGAGCAGTACTTC.

The genes are TRBV29-1 and TRBJ2-7; 7 bases are a match to TRBD2. The germline CDR1 and CDR2 sequences are SQVTM and ANQGSEA. V shed 1 base, J shed 2 bases, and the junction held 2 bases outside the gene matches. The CDR3 runs to 13 residues. The CDR3 DNA sequence: TGCAGCGTTGAAGGACGGGGGGCCTACGAGCAGTACTTC. It encodes CSVEGRGAYEQYF.

This clonotype appeared a few times. The chain carries TRBV18 and TRBJ2-2, with D possibly being TRBD1 (5 bases). The CDR3 is 18 residues long. V was pared by 1 base and J by 1 base, with 16 bases between. The V gene's germline CDR1 is KGHSH and CDR2 LQKENI. CDR3 nucleotides: TGTGCCAGCTCACCACTCAACTATAGGACACTGAACACCGGGGAGCTGTTTTTT. It is translated as CASSPLNYRTLNTGELFF.

The chain uses TRBV6-2 or TRBV6-3 and TRBJ1-1, with D uncertain. The CDR3 contains 11 residues. Trimming removed 2 bases from V and 5 bases from J, with 3 bases in between. Germline CDR1 is MNHEY and CDR2 is SVGEGT. CDR3 DNA: TGTGCCAGCAGTTACCCGACTGAAGCTTTCTTT. Amino acids: CASSYPTEAFF.

This clonotype was observed a handful of times. The gene calls are TRBV7-9 and TRBJ2-7; D call uncertain. This CDR3 is 11 amino acids long. The germline V gene encodes CDR1 SEHNR and CDR2 FQNEAQ (reference sequence). V was shortened by 8 bases and J by 2 bases, with 7 bases between the two germline ends. CDR3 nucleotide sequence: TGTGCCAGCGGTTTTACCTACGAGCAGTACGTC. As protein: CASGFTYEQYV.

This chain links TRBV9 with TRBJ1-2; D is perhaps TRBD1 (5 bases). V shed 3 bases and J shed 2 bases, with 17 bases lying between them. Germline V gives CDR1 SGDLS, CDR2 YYNGEE. The CDR3 sequence is 16 residues long. The CDR3 DNA sequence: TGTGCCAGCAGCGCTCACAGAGACAGCAAGAACTATGGCTACACCTTC. This sequence encodes CASSAHRDSKNYGYTF.

V usage is TRBV5-6 and J usage is TRBJ1-6; D perhaps matches TRBD1 (5 bases). The CDR3 has 20 amino acids. The germline V and J ends were trimmed by 4 bases and 0 bases, with 23 bases remaining between them. Germline CDR1 reads SGHDT; CDR2 reads YYEEEE. For the CDR3, the DNA is TGTGCCAGCAGCCCAACATCAGGGTTCTGGAAGAGCTCCTATAATTCACCCCTCCACTTT. Translated, it gives CASSPTSGFWKSSYNSPLHF.